This TCR beta chain was obtained from a study of T cells after yellow fever vaccination. Findings and limits, study-wide: Any FACS-sorted repertoire could hold abundant clonotypes that contaminate it from the bulk population. Only a small proportion of the clonotypes turned up in both the CD4 and the CD8 compartments, likely arising from convergent recombination. Reappearance after the booster was observed for most primary-vaccination clones (96% CD4, just over 85% CD8).

The CDR3 consists of 16 residues. Trimming pared 1 base from V and 1 base from J, leaving 13 bases between. Per germline, CDR1 DFQATT and CDR2 SNEGSKA (reference sequence). Template-switching 5'RACE yielded the TCR cDNA; a universal primer site and UMIs were added in the process. Each CDR3 protein is one row after TCRdb ran MiXCR on the 5' RACE reads. The data show a few hundred thousand distinct CDR3 sequences, approximately 8% seen once. With respect to this clonotype: Antigen unknown.

The sequence was obtained from a man aged 18 to 29 who received the YFV17D yellow fever vaccine. The V and J genes are TRBV20-1 and TRBJ2-2, with D perhaps being TRBD1 or TRBD2 (5 bases each). Here the sequenced sample was PBMCs, taken about 41 days after the first yellow fever vaccination. CDR3 DNA sequence: TGCAGTGCTAGAGGGGGAGCAGGGCGGAACACCGGGGAGCTGTTTTTT. It specifies CSARGGAGRNTGELFF.